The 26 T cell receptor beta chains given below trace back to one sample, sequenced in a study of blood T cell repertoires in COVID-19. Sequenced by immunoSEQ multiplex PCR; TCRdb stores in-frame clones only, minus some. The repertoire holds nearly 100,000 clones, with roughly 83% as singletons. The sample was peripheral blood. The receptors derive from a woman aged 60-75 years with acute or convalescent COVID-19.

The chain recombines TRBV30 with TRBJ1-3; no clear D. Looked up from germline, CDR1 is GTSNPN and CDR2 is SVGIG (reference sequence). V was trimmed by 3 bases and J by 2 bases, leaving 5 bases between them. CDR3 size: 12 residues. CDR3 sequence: CAWRQAGNTIYF. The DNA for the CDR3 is TGTGCCTGGAGGCAGGCTGGAAACACCATATATTTT.

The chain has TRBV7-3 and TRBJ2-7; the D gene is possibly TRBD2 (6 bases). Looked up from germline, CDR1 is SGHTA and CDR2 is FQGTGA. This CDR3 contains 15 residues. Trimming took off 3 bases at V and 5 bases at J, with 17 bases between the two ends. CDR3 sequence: CASSFGGAGSNEQYF. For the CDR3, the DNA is TGTGCCAGCAGCTTCGGGGGAGCAGGGTCCAACGAGCAGTACTTC.

DNA of the CDR3: TGTGCCAGCAGCCCAGGACAGGGGGACACTGAAGCTTTCTTT. Translated: CASSPGQGDTEAFF. The rearrangement uses TRBV4-2 and TRBJ1-1; 10 nucleotides line up with TRBD1. Germline trimming cut 4 bases from V and 3 bases from J; bases unmatched to any gene: 2. Germline V gene lookup returns CDR1 LGHNA and CDR2 YNFKEQ. The CDR3 consists of 14 residues.

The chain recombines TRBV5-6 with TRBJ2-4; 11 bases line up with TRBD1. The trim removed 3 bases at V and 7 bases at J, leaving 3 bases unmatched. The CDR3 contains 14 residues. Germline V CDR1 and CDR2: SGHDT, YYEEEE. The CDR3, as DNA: TGTGCCAGCAGCTCAGGGACAGGGGGGAACATTCAGTACTTC. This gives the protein CASSSGTGGNIQYF.

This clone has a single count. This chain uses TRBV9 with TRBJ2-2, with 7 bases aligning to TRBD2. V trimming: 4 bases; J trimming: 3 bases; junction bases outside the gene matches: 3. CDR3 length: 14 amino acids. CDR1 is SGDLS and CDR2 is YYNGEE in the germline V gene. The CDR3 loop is CASSRTRDTGELFF. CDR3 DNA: TGTGCCAGCAGCAGGACTAGAGACACCGGGGAGCTGTTTTTT.

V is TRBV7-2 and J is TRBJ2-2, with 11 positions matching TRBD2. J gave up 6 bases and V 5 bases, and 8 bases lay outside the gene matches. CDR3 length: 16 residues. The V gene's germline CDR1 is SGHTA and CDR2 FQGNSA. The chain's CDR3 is CASSSGTSGWAGELFF. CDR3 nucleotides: TGTGCCAGCAGCAGCGGGACTAGCGGATGGGCCGGGGAGCTGTTTTTT.

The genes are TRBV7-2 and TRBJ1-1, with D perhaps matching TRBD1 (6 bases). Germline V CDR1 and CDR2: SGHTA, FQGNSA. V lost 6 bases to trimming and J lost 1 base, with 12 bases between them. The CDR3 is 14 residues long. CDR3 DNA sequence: TGTGCCAGCAGTATTTCCAGGGGGAACACTGAAGCTTTCTTT. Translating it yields CASSISRGNTEAFF.

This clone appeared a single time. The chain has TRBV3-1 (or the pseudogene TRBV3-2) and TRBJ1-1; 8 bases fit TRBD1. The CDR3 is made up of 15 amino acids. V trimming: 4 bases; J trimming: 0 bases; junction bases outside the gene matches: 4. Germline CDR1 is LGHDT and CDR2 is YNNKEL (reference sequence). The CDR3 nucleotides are TGTGCCAGCAGCCCGGGACAGGCCATGAACACTGAAGCTTTCTTT. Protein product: CASSPGQAMNTEAFF.

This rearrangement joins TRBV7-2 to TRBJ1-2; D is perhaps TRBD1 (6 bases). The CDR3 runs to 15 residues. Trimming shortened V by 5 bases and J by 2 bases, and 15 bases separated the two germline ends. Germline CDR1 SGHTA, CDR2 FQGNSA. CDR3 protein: CASSLDRSANYGYTF. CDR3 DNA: TGTGCCAGCAGCCTCGACAGGTCCGCCAACTATGGCTACACCTTC.

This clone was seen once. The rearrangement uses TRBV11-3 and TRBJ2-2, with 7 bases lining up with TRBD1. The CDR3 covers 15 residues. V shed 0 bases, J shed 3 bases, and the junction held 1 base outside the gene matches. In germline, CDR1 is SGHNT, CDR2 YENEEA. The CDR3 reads CASSLEGQYTGELFF. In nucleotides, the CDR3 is TGTGCCAGCAGCTTAGAGGGACAGTACACCGGGGAGCTGTTTTTT.

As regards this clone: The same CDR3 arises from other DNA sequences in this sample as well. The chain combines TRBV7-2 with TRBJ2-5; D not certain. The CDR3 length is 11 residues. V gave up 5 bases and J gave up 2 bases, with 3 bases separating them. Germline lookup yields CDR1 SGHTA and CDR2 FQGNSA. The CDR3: CASSPQETQYF. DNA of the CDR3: TGTGCCAGCAGCCCACAAGAGACCCAGTACTTC. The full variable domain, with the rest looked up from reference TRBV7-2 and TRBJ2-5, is GAGVSQSPSNKVTEKGKDVELRCDPISGHTALYWYRQSLGQGLEFLIYFQGNSAPDKSGLPSDRFSAERTGGSVSTLTIQRTQQEDSAVYLCASSPQETQYFGPGTRLLVL.

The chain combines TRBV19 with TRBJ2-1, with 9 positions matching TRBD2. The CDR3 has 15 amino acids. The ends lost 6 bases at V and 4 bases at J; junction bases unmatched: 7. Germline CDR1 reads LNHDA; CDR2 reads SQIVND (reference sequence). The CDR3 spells CASRRAGGPYNEQFF. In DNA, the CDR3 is TGTGCCAGTAGGAGAGCGGGGGGCCCTTACAATGAGCAGTTCTTC.

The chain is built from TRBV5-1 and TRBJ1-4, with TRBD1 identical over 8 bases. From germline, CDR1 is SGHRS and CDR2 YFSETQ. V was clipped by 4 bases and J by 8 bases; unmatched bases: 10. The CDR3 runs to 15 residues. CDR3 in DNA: TGCGCCAGCAGCCTTTCAGACAGGGGAGGCGAAAAACTGTTTTTT. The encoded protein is CASSLSDRGGEKLFF.

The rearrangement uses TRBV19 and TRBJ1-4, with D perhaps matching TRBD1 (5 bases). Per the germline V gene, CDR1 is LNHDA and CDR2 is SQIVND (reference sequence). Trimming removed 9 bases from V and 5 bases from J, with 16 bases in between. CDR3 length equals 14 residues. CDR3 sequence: CASIGPGWNEKLFF. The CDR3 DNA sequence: TGTGCCAGCATAGGGCCAGGGTGGAATGAAAAACTGTTTTTT.

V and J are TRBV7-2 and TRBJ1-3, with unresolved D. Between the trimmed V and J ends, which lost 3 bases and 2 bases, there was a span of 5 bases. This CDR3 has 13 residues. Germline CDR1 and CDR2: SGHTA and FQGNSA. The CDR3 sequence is CASSFTPGNTIYF. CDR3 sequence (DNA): TGTGCCAGCAGCTTCACACCTGGAAACACCATATATTTT.

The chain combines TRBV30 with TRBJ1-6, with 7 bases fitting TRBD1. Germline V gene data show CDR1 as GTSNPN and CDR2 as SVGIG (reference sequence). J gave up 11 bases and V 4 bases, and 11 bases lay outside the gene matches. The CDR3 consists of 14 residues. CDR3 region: CAWNLGQALAPLHF. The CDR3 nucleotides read TGTGCCTGGAACCTAGGACAGGCCTTGGCACCCCTCCACTTT.

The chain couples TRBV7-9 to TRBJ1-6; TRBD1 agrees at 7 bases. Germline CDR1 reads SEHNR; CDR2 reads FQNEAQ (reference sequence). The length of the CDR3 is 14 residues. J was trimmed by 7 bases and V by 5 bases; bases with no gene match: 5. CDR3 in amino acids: CASSADRANSPLHF. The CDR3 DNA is TGTGCCAGCAGCGCCGACAGGGCCAATTCACCCCTCCACTTT. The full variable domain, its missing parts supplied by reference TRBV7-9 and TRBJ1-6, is DTGVSQNPRHKITKRGQNVTFRCDPISEHNRLYWYRQTLGQGPEFLTYFQNEAQLEKSRLLSDRFSAERPKGSFSTLEIQRTEQGDSAMYLCASSADRANSPLHFGNGTRLTVT.

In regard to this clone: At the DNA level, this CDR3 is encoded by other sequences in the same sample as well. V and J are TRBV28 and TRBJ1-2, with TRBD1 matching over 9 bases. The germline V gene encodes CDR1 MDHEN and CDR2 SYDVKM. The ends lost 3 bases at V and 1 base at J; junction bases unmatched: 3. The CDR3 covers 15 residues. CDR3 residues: CASSLRTGVNYGYTF. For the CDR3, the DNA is TGTGCCAGCAGTTTGAGGACAGGGGTTAACTATGGCTACACCTTC.

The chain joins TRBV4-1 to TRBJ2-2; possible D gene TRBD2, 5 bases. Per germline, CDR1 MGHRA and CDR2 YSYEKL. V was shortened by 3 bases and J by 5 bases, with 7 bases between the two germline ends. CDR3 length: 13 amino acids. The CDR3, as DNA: TGCGCCAGCAGCCAGAGAGGGACCGGGGAGCTGTTTTTT. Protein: CASSQRGTGELFF.

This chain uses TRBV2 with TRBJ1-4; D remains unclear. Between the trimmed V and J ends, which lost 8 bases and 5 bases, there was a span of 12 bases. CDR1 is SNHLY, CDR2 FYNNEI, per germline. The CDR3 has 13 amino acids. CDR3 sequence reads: CASLRGLNEKLFF. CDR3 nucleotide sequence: TGTGCCAGCCTACGAGGTCTAAATGAAAAACTGTTTTTT.

The CDR3: CAISETSGGGFADTQYF. For the CDR3, the DNA is TGTGCCATCAGTGAGACTAGCGGGGGGGGGTTTGCAGATACGCAGTATTTT. This chain connects TRBV10-3 to TRBJ2-3; the match to TRBD2 covers 13 bases. The CDR3 totals 17 residues. Germline V lookup: CDR1 ENHRY, CDR2 SYGVKD. The V gene end was trimmed by 2 bases and the J gene end by 4 bases; junction bases not matched to a gene: 6.

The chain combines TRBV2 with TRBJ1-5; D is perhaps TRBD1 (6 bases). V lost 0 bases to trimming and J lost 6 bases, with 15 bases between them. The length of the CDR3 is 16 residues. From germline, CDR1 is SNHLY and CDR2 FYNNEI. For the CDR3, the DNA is TGTGCCAGCAGTGAAGCGTTACAGGGAAAGGCTCAGCCCCAGCATTTT. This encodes CASSEALQGKAQPQHF.

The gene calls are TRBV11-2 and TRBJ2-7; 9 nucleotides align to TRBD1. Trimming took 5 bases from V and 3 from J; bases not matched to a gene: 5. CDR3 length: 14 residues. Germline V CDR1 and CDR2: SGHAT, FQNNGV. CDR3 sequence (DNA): TGTGCCAGCAGCCCGGACAGGGGTTTCTACGAGCAGTACTTC. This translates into CASSPDRGFYEQYF.

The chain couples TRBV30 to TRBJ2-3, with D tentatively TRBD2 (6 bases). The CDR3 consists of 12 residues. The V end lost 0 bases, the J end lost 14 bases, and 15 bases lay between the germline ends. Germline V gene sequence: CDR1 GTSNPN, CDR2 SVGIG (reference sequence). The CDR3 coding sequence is TGTGCCTGGAGTGTACTAAAGGGAGCGGGGTATTTT. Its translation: CAWSVLKGAGYF.

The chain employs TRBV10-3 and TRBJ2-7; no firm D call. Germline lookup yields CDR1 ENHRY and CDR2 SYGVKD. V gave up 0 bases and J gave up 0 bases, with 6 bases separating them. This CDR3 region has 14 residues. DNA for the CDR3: TGTGCCATCAGTGAGTCGGGCCGCTCCTACGAGCAGTACTTC. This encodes CAISESGRSYEQYF.

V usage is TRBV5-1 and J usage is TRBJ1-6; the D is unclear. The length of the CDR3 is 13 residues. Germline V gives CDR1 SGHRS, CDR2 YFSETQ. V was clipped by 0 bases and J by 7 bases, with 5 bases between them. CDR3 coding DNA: TGCGCCAGCAGCTTGGAGGAGAATTCACCCCTCCACTTT. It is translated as CASSLEENSPLHF.